The clone carrying this T cell receptor (beta chain) has at least ten counts. No antigen is known for it. The sample comes from a study of blood T cells in healthy people across ages. Study background: Using template switching, researchers captured about one barcoded beta molecule for each two T cells.

PCR was performed a second time for roughly 7 to 11 cycles using a sample-barcoded 5' primer and a J-beta primer mix. TCRdb re-analysed the 5' RACE reads in MiXCR, keeping a single row per CDR3 protein. The profile shows more than 900,000 distinct CDR3 sequences, just under 30% of them singletons. The study recruited healthy Caucasian donors from Russia who were aged about 6 to 95. General study findings and limits: What prevented conclusive comparison of naive and antigen-experienced cells was that PBMCs were unsorted.

The trim removed 2 bases at V and 7 bases at J, leaving 14 bases unmatched. The CDR3 is 17 amino acids. Germline lookup yields CDR1 SGHDT and CDR2 YYEEEE. In addition, the sample was reused for a study of T cells of mothers and their children. That study reports: Six or seven children and their three healthy Caucasian mothers were the donors.

This clonotype was sampled from a middle-aged woman in good health. V and J are TRBV5-6 and TRBJ2-1, with 8 bases that match TRBD1. Sequences were obtained from blood. CDR3 protein: CASSLQRTGQGRNEQFF. Written as DNA, the CDR3 is TGTGCCAGCAGCTTACAAAGGACTGGACAGGGAAGAAATGAGCAGTTCTTC.